The clone carrying this T cell receptor beta chain counts as medium-sized. Its antigen is still unknown. V lost 4 bases, J lost 0 bases, and 13 bases lay in between. CDR1 SQVTM and CDR2 ANQGSEA come from the germline V gene. This CDR3 comprises 15 residues. Regarding time point: sample taken at primary tumor resection. The cohort: 65 to 80 early-stage, untreated non-small cell lung cancer patients. Tumor, nontumor lung or frozen PBMC supplied whole RNA, sequenced without sorting. The source of the sample is a study of spatial heterogeneity in lung cancer. Findings and limits, study-wide: It was found that expanded intratumoral alpha and beta TCR counts tracked tumor mutation counts.

Each TCR cDNA molecule carried a unique molecular identifier. Each CDR3 protein gets one entry after TCRdb re-called the 5' RACE reads with MiXCR. Among 2,500 to 3,500 distinct CDR3 sequences listed, roughly a tenth were seen once. Sample: lung tumor tissue, taken at surgery. This sequence originates from a male donor with early-stage non-small cell lung cancer. This chain connects TRBV29-1 to TRBJ2-1; D may match TRBD1 or TRBD2 (7 bases each). The CDR3 nucleotides read TGCAGCGTTGTGGGAGGGGGCAGCTCCTACAATGAGCAGTTCTTC. Its translation is CSVVGGGSSYNEQFF.